The next 8 T cell receptor beta chains were all read from a single sample in a study of T cell responses to AZD1222 COVID-19 vaccine (dated by TCRdb to about 2021). This sample's time point label indicates: baseline before first vaccination. This specimen's treatment or condition label, per the study, means: meningococcal conjugate vaccine given as trial control. The protocol used for the library was the immunoSEQ multiplex PCR assay. TCRdb stores this immuneACCESS table with in-frame sequences only. Part of the clones is absent; in the studies checked, under half of the shortfall reflects unresolved V genes, and no reason is known for the rest. The sample yields 210,000 or so clones; 85% to 95% were counted once. Around 1% of the sample belongs to the ten largest clones. Source: peripheral blood, taken on day 0 of MenACWY control vaccination. These TCRs come from an adult in good health.

The chain links TRBV4-2 to TRBJ1-1; D gene ambiguous. V was pared by 2 bases and J by 4 bases, with 14 bases between. The CDR3 totals 15 residues. Germline lookup yields CDR1 LGHNA and CDR2 YNFKEQ. For the CDR3, the DNA is TGTGCCAGCAGCCAACGAGGATCAGGTGGCACTGAAGCTTTCTTT. Protein product: CASSQRGSGGTEAFF.

This clone was seen once. The V call is TRBV19, the J call TRBJ1-5; TRBD1 agrees at 9 bases. V was pared by 7 bases and J by 2 bases, with 6 bases of the junction left unmatched. This CDR3 is 15 amino acids long. Germline CDR1 LNHDA, CDR2 SQIVND (reference sequence). The CDR3 loop is CASTQDRGGNQPQHF. The CDR3 nucleotides are TGTGCCAGTACCCAGGACAGGGGCGGCAATCAGCCCCAGCATTTT.

The chain employs TRBV5-4 and TRBJ1-1, with 9 bases that match TRBD1. Germline CDR1 and CDR2: SGHNT and YYREEE (reference sequence). With 5 bases clipped from V and 0 bases from J, the junction kept 5 bases outside the gene matches. The CDR3 has 15 residues. CDR3 residues: CASRDGTGMNTEAFF. For the CDR3, the DNA is TGTGCCAGCAGGGATGGGACAGGGATGAACACTGAAGCTTTCTTT.

The chain recombines TRBV9 with TRBJ1-3, with TRBD1 matching over 9 bases. CDR1 and CDR2 from the germline V gene are SGDLS and YYNGEE. With 4 bases clipped from V and 3 bases from J, the junction kept 11 bases outside the gene matches. The CDR3 runs 17 residues. The DNA for the CDR3 is TGTGCCAGCAGCCCCCCTAGGGACAGGGCACTTGGAAACACCATATATTTT. Its translation: CASSPPRDRALGNTIYF. The full variable domain, rest sourced from reference TRBV9 and TRBJ1-3, is DSGVTQTPKHLITATGQRVTLRCSPRSGDLSVYWYQQSLDQGLQFLIQYYNGEERAKGNILERFSAQQFPDLHSELNLSSLELGDSALYFCASSPPRDRALGNTIYFGEGSWLTVV.

V usage is TRBV6-2 or TRBV6-3 and J usage is TRBJ1-4; 10 nucleotides match TRBD1. V was pared by 4 bases and J by 8 bases, with 7 bases of the junction left unmatched. Germline CDR1 is MNHEY and CDR2 is SVGEGT. This CDR3 is 15 amino acids long. The CDR3 coding sequence is TGTGCCAGCAGTTTATTGGGACAGGGGACGGAAAAACTGTTTTTT. Translated: CASSLLGQGTEKLFF.

The chain carries TRBV7-9 and TRBJ2-1; D unclear. The CDR3 contains 14 residues. Germline V gene lookup returns CDR1 SEHNR and CDR2 FQNEAQ (reference sequence). With 5 bases removed from V and 5 bases from J, the gap between germline ends came to 13 bases. The CDR3 DNA reads TGTGCCAGCAGCCCCGAATACTATGACAATGAGCAGTTCTTC. It specifies CASSPEYYDNEQFF.

V gene TRBV2 combines with J gene TRBJ1-2; the D gene is possibly TRBD1 (6 bases). V was shortened by 10 bases and J by 4 bases, with 13 bases between the two germline ends. This CDR3 is 12 amino acids long. CDR1 SNHLY and CDR2 FYNNEI come from the germline V gene. The CDR3 sequence: CATSDRSYGYTF. In DNA form, the CDR3 reads TGTGCCACCTCGGACAGAAGCTATGGCTACACCTTC.

The rearrangement uses TRBV10-3 and TRBJ1-1; D call uncertain. Looked up from germline, CDR1 is ENHRY and CDR2 is SYGVKD. Between the trimmed V and J ends, which lost 5 bases and 8 bases, there was a span of 9 bases. CDR3 length: 11 amino acids. The chain's CDR3 is CAISPGSEAFF. CDR3 coding DNA: TGTGCCATCAGTCCGGGATCCGAAGCTTTCTTT.